The clone carrying this T cell receptor beta chain was counted only a few times. What it binds is unknown. The data belong to a study of early T cells in non-severe SARS-CoV-2 infection. Study-wide background: The chains were unpaired, and the sequenced material was bulk RNA from unsorted whole blood. Study-wide results and limits: In VDJdb matching, anti-spike CD8 responses were favored while private and CD4 specificities went missing.

CDR3 length equals 15 residues. The V and J ends lost 5 bases and 0 bases respectively, with 12 bases between them. Germline V gene data show CDR1 as SGHAT and CDR2 as FQNNGV. Individual cDNA molecules received unique molecular identifiers. From the 5' RACE reads, TCRdb called clonotypes with MiXCR, one entry per CDR3 protein. The repertoire has 90,000 to 100,000 distinct CDR3 sequences, roughly an eighth of them found once; the top ten carry under 2.5%. The source of this sequence is an adult who was a healthcare worker with PCR-confirmed SARS-CoV-2 infection or an uninfected control (not recorded which). The chain carries TRBV11-2 and TRBJ2-3; D is perhaps TRBD1 or TRBD2 (5 bases each). The source material was whole blood. DNA for the CDR3: TGTGCCAGCAGCCTTAGGGGACCCAGCACAGATACGCAGTATTTT. This sequence encodes CASSLRGPSTDTQYF.